This T cell receptor (beta chain) appears in the sequencing data of a study of shared clonotypes between healthy human individuals. In its sample, this clone was seen a few times. Antigen: not known. Trimming stripped 3 bases from V and 12 bases from J, with 14 bases between. Germline V gene lookup returns CDR1 MGHDK and CDR2 SYGVNS. This CDR3 has 13 amino acids. The study, taken as a whole, reports: What naive subsets generally showed was a larger estimated richness than memory subsets showed.

Study processing details: ImmunoSEQ junction-only sequences lacked quality scores, so their filtering differed. Here immunoSEQ multiplex PCR was the method, and the copy in TCRdb shows in-frame clones only, minus some. V and J calls and clone size are copied from that table; D and trimming were computed from the DNA. The sample lists around 100,000 clones, about 67% occurring once. Researchers reported that CD8 memory united CD45RO+ cells with CCR7-negative CD45RA+ TemRA cells. This receptor was obtained from a woman aged 25 to 39 in good health. Source material: memory CD8+ T cells sorted from blood. Subset meaning: CD45RO+ cells pooled with CCR7-negative TemRA cells. The chain uses TRBV25-1 and TRBJ1-4; the D gene is possibly TRBD1 (6 bases). The CDR3 sequence: CASSDLWGQELFF. CDR3 in DNA: TGTGCCAGCAGTGACCTATGGGGACAAGAACTGTTTTTT.